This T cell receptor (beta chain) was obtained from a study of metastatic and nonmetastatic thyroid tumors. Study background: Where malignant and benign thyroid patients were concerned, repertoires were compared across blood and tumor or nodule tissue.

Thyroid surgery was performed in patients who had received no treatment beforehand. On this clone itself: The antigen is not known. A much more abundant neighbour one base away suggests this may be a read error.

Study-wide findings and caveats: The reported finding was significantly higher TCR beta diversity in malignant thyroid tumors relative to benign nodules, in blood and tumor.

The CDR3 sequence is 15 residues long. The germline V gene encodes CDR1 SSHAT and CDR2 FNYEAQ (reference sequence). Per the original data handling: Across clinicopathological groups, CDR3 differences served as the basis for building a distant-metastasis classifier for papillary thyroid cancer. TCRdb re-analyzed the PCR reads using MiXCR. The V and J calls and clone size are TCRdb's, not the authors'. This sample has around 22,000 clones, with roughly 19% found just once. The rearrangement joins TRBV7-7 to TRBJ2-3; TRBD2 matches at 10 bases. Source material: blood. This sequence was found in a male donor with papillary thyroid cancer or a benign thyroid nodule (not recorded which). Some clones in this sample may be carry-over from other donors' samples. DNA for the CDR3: TGTGCTAGCAGCCCACCGGGACTAGCGCCAGATACGCGGTATTTT. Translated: CASSPPGLAPDTRYF.